The present TCR beta chain was sequenced within a study of T cell changes during pregnancy in multiple sclerosis. TCRdb's copy holds only in-frame clones and misses some; the assay was immunoSEQ multiplex PCR. Of some 50,000 clones listed, roughly 90% are singletons. J lost 4 bases, V lost 6 bases, and 5 bases had no gene match. CDR3 length: 15 residues. The V gene's germline CDR1 is SNHLY and CDR2 FYNNEI. The V call is TRBV2, the J call TRBJ2-5; 13 positions match TRBD2. This TCR derives from a female donor with multiple sclerosis, enrolled in a pregnancy study. The sample was CD8+ T cells from peripheral blood mononuclear cells, taken in the second trimester of pregnancy. The CDR3 here is CASSGTSGAIETQYF. In DNA, the CDR3 is TGTGCCAGCAGCGGGACTAGCGGGGCGATAGAGACCCAGTACTTC. Full variable domain (missing parts from reference TRBV2 and TRBJ2-5): EPEVTQTPSHQVTQMGQEVILRCVPISNHLYFYWYRQILGQKVEFLVSFYNNEISEKSEIFDDQFSVERPDGSNFTLKIRSTKLEDSAMYFCASSGTSGAIETQYFGPGTRLLVL.